The present TCR beta chain was sequenced within a study of T cell repertoires in cytomegalovirus infection. Across the study: Matching HLA type and CMV infection were both indicated by public TCR beta signatures.

Study results and limitations: What dominated the ex vivo response were HLA-C-restricted CMV-specific TCR beta clonotypes.

CDR1 SGHTA and CDR2 FQGNSA come from the germline V gene. V was trimmed by 5 bases and J by 0 bases, leaving 9 bases between them. The CDR3 consists of 14 residues. This clonotype was detected many times. Its antigen remains unidentified. In TCRdb, the reads were re-called with MiXCR into one record per CDR3 protein. This sample has about 500,000 distinct CDR3 sequences, with roughly a third found just once. The TCR comes from a human donor in good health (CMV status not recorded). Some clones in this sample may be carry-over from other donors' samples. The rearrangement uses TRBV7-2 and TRBJ2-3; D is unresolved. The starting material was cultured PBMCs, obtained from culture after CMV antigen stimulation. CDR3 bases: TGTGCCAGCAGCCCCGACACCAGCACAGATACGCAGTATTTT. Protein: CASSPDTSTDTQYF.